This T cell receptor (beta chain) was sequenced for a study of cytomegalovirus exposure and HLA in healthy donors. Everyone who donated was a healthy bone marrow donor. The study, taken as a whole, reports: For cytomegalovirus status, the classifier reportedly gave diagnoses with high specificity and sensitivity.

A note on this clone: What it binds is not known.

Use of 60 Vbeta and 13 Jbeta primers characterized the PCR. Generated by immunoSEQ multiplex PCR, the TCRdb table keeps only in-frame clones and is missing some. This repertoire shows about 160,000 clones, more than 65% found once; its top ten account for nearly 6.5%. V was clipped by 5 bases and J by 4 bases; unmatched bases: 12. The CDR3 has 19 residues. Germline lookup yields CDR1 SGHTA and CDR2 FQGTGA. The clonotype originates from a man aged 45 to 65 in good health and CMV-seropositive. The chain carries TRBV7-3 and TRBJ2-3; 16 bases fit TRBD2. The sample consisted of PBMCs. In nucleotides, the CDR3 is TGTGCCAGCAGCAACGCCGGGACTAGCGGGAGGGCCATCCCAGATACGCAGTATTTT. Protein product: CASSNAGTSGRAIPDTQYF.